What follows are 30 T cell receptor beta chains derived from one specimen sequenced in a study of blood T cell repertoires in COVID-19. Profiled with immunoSEQ multiplex PCR; TCRdb holds only in-frame clones, not every one. This sample carries around 65,000 clones, 70% to 85% of them seen once, and the ten largest clones take about 18%. Sequencing was done on a sample of peripheral blood. The origin of the receptors is a man in his sixties with acute or convalescent COVID-19.

This clone appeared a few times. The chain recombines TRBV29-1 with TRBJ2-5; 9 bases line up with TRBD2. Germline V lookup: CDR1 SQVTM, CDR2 ANQGSEA. This CDR3 is built from 13 residues. V was pared by 8 bases and J by 5 bases, with 9 bases of the junction left unmatched. The CDR3: CSPRLAGRETQYF. As DNA, the CDR3 is TGCAGCCCTAGGCTAGCGGGAAGGGAGACCCAGTACTTC.

J is TRBJ2-1 and V is TRBV2; the match to TRBD2 covers 8 bases. V was pared by 2 bases and J by 9 bases, with 6 bases of the junction left unmatched. This CDR3 region has 14 residues. Looked up from germline, CDR1 is SNHLY and CDR2 is FYNNEI. CDR3 in amino acids: CASSEQAGVREQFF. The CDR3 nucleotides read TGTGCCAGCAGTGAACAAGCGGGAGTACGTGAGCAGTTCTTC.

The V and J genes are TRBV7-6 and TRBJ1-4; tentative D call: TRBD1 (6 bases). The germline V and J ends were trimmed by 5 bases and 8 bases, with 18 bases remaining between them. Per the germline V gene, CDR1 is SGHVS and CDR2 is FNYEAQ. This CDR3 has 15 amino acids. The CDR3 loop is CASSKTQGSREKLFF. The CDR3 region has the DNA TGTGCCAGCAGCAAAACACAGGGTTCGCGAGAAAAACTGTTTTTT.

The chain employs TRBV28 and TRBJ2-1; TRBD2 agrees at 9 bases. From germline, CDR1 is MDHEN and CDR2 SYDVKM. The V segment lost 1 base and the J segment 9 bases; nucleotides outside the gene matches: 7. This CDR3 is 15 amino acids long. In DNA, the CDR3 is TGTGCCAGCAGTTTATCGGGACTAGCCGTAGGTGAGCAGTTCTTC. Encoded protein: CASSLSGLAVGEQFF.

This chain links TRBV4-2 with TRBJ2-3, with 10 positions matching TRBD2. The CDR3 covers 17 residues. The ends lost 0 bases at V and 3 bases at J; junction bases unmatched: 6. From germline, CDR1 is LGHNA and CDR2 YNFKEQ. CDR3 sequence: CASSQESSGRETDTQYF. CDR3 bases: TGTGCCAGCAGCCAAGAGTCTAGCGGGAGAGAAACAGATACGCAGTATTTT.

V is TRBV3-1 (or the pseudogene TRBV3-2) and J is TRBJ1-1; TRBD1 matches at 8 bases. V shed 2 bases and J 4 bases; nucleotides not matched to a gene: 3. Germline loops: CDR1 LGHDT, CDR2 YNNKEL (reference sequence). The CDR3 covers 14 residues. This CDR3 is CASSQPTGGTEAFF. The CDR3, as DNA: TGTGCCAGCAGCCAACCTACAGGGGGCACTGAAGCTTTCTTT.

This clone was seen just once. This rearrangement joins TRBV7-2 to TRBJ2-1, with 8 positions matching TRBD1. The CDR3 extends over 15 amino acids. V was clipped by 5 bases and J by 0 bases; unmatched bases: 3. Germline V CDR1 and CDR2: SGHTA, FQGNSA. CDR3 sequence reads: CASSRTGSSYNEQFF. In DNA, the CDR3 is TGTGCCAGCAGCCGGACAGGGAGCTCCTACAATGAGCAGTTCTTC.

The chain combines TRBV4-3 with TRBJ1-2; D is undetermined. The CDR3 contains 14 residues. Germline-derived CDR1 and CDR2 are LGHNA and YSLEER. V lost 0 bases, J lost 8 bases, and 13 bases lay in between. CDR3: CASSQDSWASGYTF. For the CDR3, the DNA is TGCGCCAGCAGCCAAGATAGTTGGGCATCGGGCTACACCTTC.

This clone has ten or more counts. V usage is TRBV29-1 and J usage is TRBJ1-5; D possibly corresponds to TRBD1 (5 bases). Trimming cost V 6 bases and J 2 bases, with 11 bases left between them. The CDR3 loop spans 13 amino acids. Germline CDR1 SQVTM, CDR2 ANQGSEA. CDR3 sequence: CSVVEGRNQPQHF. For the CDR3, the DNA is TGCAGCGTCGTGGAGGGGCGCAATCAGCCCCAGCATTTT. Complete variable domain (other parts from reference TRBV29-1 and TRBJ1-5): SAVISQKPSRDICQRGTSLTIQCQVDSQVTMMFWYRQQPGQSLTLIATANQGSEATYESGFVIDKFPISRPNLTFSTLTVSNMSPEDSSIYLCSVVEGRNQPQHFGDGTRLSIL.

The gene calls are TRBV15 and TRBJ2-1; tentative D call: TRBD2 (5 bases). Germline V CDR1 and CDR2: LNHNV, YYDKDF (reference sequence). The V end was cut by 3 bases, the J end by 9 bases, with 12 bases between. The CDR3 length is 13 residues. The CDR3 protein is CATSRTIEGEQFF. Written as DNA, the CDR3 is TGTGCCACCAGCAGGACGATTGAGGGTGAGCAGTTCTTC.

The chain is built from TRBV29-1 and TRBJ2-7, with 7 positions matching TRBD1. Trimming at V came to 3 bases and at J to 6 bases, leaving 11 bases not matched to a gene. This CDR3 region has 14 residues. Germline V gives CDR1 SQVTM, CDR2 ANQGSEA. DNA of the CDR3: TGCAGCGTTGAGGGTCGAAGAGGGGGCGTCGAGCAGTACTTC. It translates to CSVEGRRGGVEQYF.

As concerns this clone: Distinct nucleotide sequences in the sample also encode this CDR3. This rearrangement joins TRBV19 to TRBJ2-5; 7 bases are a match to TRBD2. After removal of 5 bases from V and 4 bases from J, the junction contained 1 base not matched to a gene. There are 12 residues in the CDR3. Germline CDR1 reads LNHDA; CDR2 reads SQIVND (reference sequence). In nucleotides, the CDR3 is TGTGCCAGTAGTTCGGGGGGAGAGACCCAGTACTTC. As protein: CASSSGGETQYF. Full variable domain (rest looked up from reference TRBV19 and TRBJ2-5): DGGITQSPKYLFRKEGQNVTLSCEQNLNHDAMYWYRQDPGQGLRLIYYSQIVNDFQKGDIAEGYSVSREKKESFPLTVTSAQKNPTAFYLCASSSGGETQYFGPGTRLLVL.

This chain connects TRBV4-2 to TRBJ1-2, with 10 bases that match TRBD1. Per germline, CDR1 LGHNA and CDR2 YNFKEQ. V lost 1 base to trimming and J lost 6 bases; unmatched junction nucleotides: 8. This CDR3 contains 16 residues. CDR3 sequence reads: CASSQAWGQGKDGYTF. In nucleotides, the CDR3 is TGTGCCAGCAGCCAAGCTTGGGGACAGGGGAAAGATGGCTACACCTTC.

The CDR3, as DNA: TGTGCCAGTAGTATAACTCCCGGGGGCAATCAGCCCCAGCATTTT. Residues: CASSITPGGNQPQHF. The rearrangement links TRBV19 to TRBJ1-5, with unresolved D. This CDR3 is 15 amino acids long. Germline V lookup: CDR1 LNHDA, CDR2 SQIVND (reference sequence). V was trimmed by 2 bases and J by 2 bases, leaving 10 bases between them.

The rearrangement links TRBV29-1 to TRBJ2-1; 7 bases line up with TRBD1. Trimming removed 5 bases from V and 5 bases from J; junction bases left unmatched: 9. Per the germline V gene, CDR1 is SQVTM and CDR2 is ANQGSEA. This CDR3 comprises 14 residues. CDR3 amino acids: CSVQRQGRDNEQFF. DNA for the CDR3: TGCAGCGTTCAGCGACAGGGTCGGGACAATGAGCAGTTCTTC.

V usage is TRBV30 and J usage is TRBJ2-3; a weak D match, TRBD2 (6 bases). The germline CDR1 and CDR2 sequences are GTSNPN and SVGIG (reference sequence). V was shortened by 1 base and J by 9 bases, with 11 bases between the two germline ends. CDR3 size: 12 residues. The CDR3 coding sequence is TGTGCCTGGAGTGCGCGGGCGGGGACGCAGTATTTT. Translation: CAWSARAGTQYF.

The V and J genes are TRBV9 and TRBJ2-1; a possible D gene is TRBD2 (6 bases). The germline gives CDR1 SGDLS, CDR2 YYNGEE. V was shortened by 4 bases and J by 6 bases, with 20 bases between the two germline ends. The CDR3 is made up of 16 amino acids. CDR3 sequence: CASSPRYGSPLNEQFF. The CDR3 nucleotides read TGTGCCAGCAGCCCCCGCTACGGGAGTCCCCTCAATGAGCAGTTCTTC.

This rearrangement joins TRBV5-1 to TRBJ2-1, with 11 bases that match TRBD2. Trimming took 5 bases from V and 5 from J; bases not matched to a gene: 3. The CDR3 covers 14 residues. The V gene's germline CDR1 is SGHRS and CDR2 YFSETQ. The CDR3 sequence: CASSSGRADNEQFF. CDR3 coding DNA: TGCGCCAGCAGTAGCGGGAGGGCGGACAATGAGCAGTTCTTC.

The rearrangement links TRBV4-1 to TRBJ2-5, with D perhaps matching TRBD1 (6 bases). Per germline, CDR1 MGHRA and CDR2 YSYEKL. V was clipped by 0 bases and J by 4 bases, with 15 bases between them. This CDR3 has 16 amino acids. This CDR3 reads CASSQEETGLLETQYF. Written as DNA, the CDR3 is TGCGCCAGCAGCCAAGAAGAAACAGGGCTTTTAGAGACCCAGTACTTC.

The rearrangement links TRBV5-6 to TRBJ2-3, with 7 bases lining up with TRBD2. Unmatched junction bases numbered 5, after V lost 1 base and J lost 0 bases. The CDR3 covers 16 residues. CDR1 is SGHDT, CDR2 YYEEEE, per germline. CDR3 nucleotide sequence: TGTGCCAGCAGCTTGTCTCAAGCGGGAAGCACAGATACGCAGTATTTT. Translated: CASSLSQAGSTDTQYF.

The chain carries TRBV5-1 and TRBJ2-2, with 13 bases matching TRBD2. In germline, CDR1 is SGHRS, CDR2 YFSETQ. Trimming at V came to 0 bases and at J to 5 bases, leaving 4 bases not matched to a gene. This CDR3 is 17 amino acids long. CDR3 amino acids: CASSLVGLAGRTGELFF. The CDR3 region has the DNA TGCGCCAGCAGCTTGGTGGGACTAGCGGGACGGACCGGGGAGCTGTTTTTT.

This chain connects TRBV9 to TRBJ1-1; D call uncertain. Germline lookup yields CDR1 SGDLS and CDR2 YYNGEE. Trimming shortened V by 0 bases and J by 8 bases, and 14 bases separated the two germline ends. The CDR3 is 14 amino acids. The CDR3 spells CASSVGSSHQEAFF. CDR3 coding DNA: TGTGCCAGCAGCGTAGGGTCCTCTCATCAGGAAGCTTTCTTT.

In this sample, this clone turned up a few times. The CDR3 spells CASSPLGSQETQYF. CDR3 nucleotides: TGTGCCAGCAGCCCCCTTGGTAGCCAAGAGACCCAGTACTTC. The rearrangement uses TRBV9 and TRBJ2-5; no reliable D call. Germline lookup yields CDR1 SGDLS and CDR2 YYNGEE. This CDR3 has 14 residues. Trimming removed 4 bases at V and 1 base at J, with 11 bases between.

CDR3 nucleotides: TGCGCCAGCAGCTTGAGGGGAGGGTCTGTCGCTTTCTTT. This codes for CASSLRGGSVAFF. The chain employs TRBV5-1 and TRBJ1-1, with a possible D match to TRBD1 (5 bases). CDR3 size: 13 residues. Germline CDR1 SGHRS, CDR2 YFSETQ. Trimming stripped 1 base from V and 11 bases from J, with 15 bases between.

The V and J genes are TRBV14 and TRBJ2-7; D unclear. The CDR3 has 14 residues. The germline CDR1 and CDR2 sequences are SGHDN and FVKESK. V lost 1 base and J 3 bases, leaving 10 bases between the germline ends. CDR3 coding DNA: TGTGCCAGCAGCCAAGTTAACGAGATCTACGAGCAGTACTTC. This encodes CASSQVNEIYEQYF.

V and J are TRBV9 and TRBJ2-6, with a tentative D call TRBD2 (6 bases). The V gene's germline CDR1 is SGDLS and CDR2 YYNGEE. This CDR3 has 15 residues. The V and J ends lost 7 bases and 1 base respectively, with 12 bases between them. CDR3 region: CASERRDSGANVLTF. The CDR3 DNA is TGTGCCAGCGAAAGGAGGGATTCTGGGGCCAACGTCCTGACTTTC.

The J gene is TRBJ1-6, the V gene TRBV10-3; D unclear. The CDR3 spans 14 residues. V lost 4 bases, J lost 10 bases, and 14 bases lay in between. Germline V gene data show CDR1 as ENHRY and CDR2 as SYGVKD. The CDR3 DNA reads as TGTGCCATCAGTGTTGGAAGGGAGGAATCACCCCTCCACTTT. This sequence encodes CAISVGREESPLHF.

The chain employs TRBV12-3 or TRBV12-4 and TRBJ2-1; 9 positions match TRBD2. The V and J ends lost 6 bases and 7 bases, in that order; junction bases with no gene match: 4. The CDR3 consists of 13 residues. CDR3 loop: CASRLAGFNEQFF. The CDR3 DNA reads as TGTGCCAGCAGGCTAGCGGGATTTAATGAGCAGTTCTTC.

J is TRBJ2-5 and V is TRBV5-1, with D perhaps TRBD2 (6 bases). Germline CDR1 and CDR2: SGHRS and YFSETQ. Trimming took 5 bases from V and 2 from J, leaving 16 bases between them. The CDR3 is 15 amino acids. The CDR3 reads CASSAGSGRQETQYF. DNA of the CDR3: TGCGCCAGCAGTGCGGGGTCGGGACGACAAGAGACCCAGTACTTC.

This chain joins TRBV5-8 and TRBJ2-5; TRBD2 is a possible D gene (6 bases). The CDR3 is made up of 15 amino acids. CDR1 and CDR2 (germline): SGHTS, YDEGEE. V was pared by 0 bases and J by 3 bases, with 12 bases between. In DNA, the CDR3 is TGTGCCAGCAGCTTGGGAAGGACTACCGAAGAGACCCAGTACTTC. This encodes CASSLGRTTEETQYF. Supplemented by reference TRBV5-8 and TRBJ2-5, the full variable domain reads EAGVTQSPTHLIKTRGQQATLRCSPISGHTSVYWYQQALGLGLQFLLWYDEGEERNRGNFPPRFSGRQFPNYSSELNVNALELEDSALYLCASSLGRTTEETQYFGPGTRLLVL.